What follows are 5 T cell receptor beta chains derived from one specimen sequenced in a study of Ad26.COV2.S vaccination and SARS-CoV-2 variants. Profiled with immunoSEQ multiplex PCR; TCRdb holds only in-frame clones, not every one. Here the sample spans tens of thousands of clones, 82% being singletons. The material was peripheral blood, obtained after recovery from COVID-19. The receptors were sampled from a human donor who had recovered from COVID-19.

The chain employs TRBV11-3 and TRBJ1-1, with D possibly matching TRBD1 (6 bases). V was shortened by 5 bases and J by 8 bases, with 18 bases between the two germline ends. The CDR3 contains 14 residues. In germline, CDR1 is SGHNT, CDR2 YENEEA. In DNA, the CDR3 is TGTGCCAGCAGCCCTAAAGCGACAGGCCTCGAAGCTTTCTTT. Translation gives CASSPKATGLEAFF.

In the case of this clone: Other DNA sequences from this sample encode an identical CDR3 as well. V gene TRBV5-4 combines with J gene TRBJ2-7; D may be TRBD1 (5 bases). The CDR3 totals 13 residues. V was cut by 0 bases and J by 3 bases, with 7 bases left in between. Germline V gene lookup returns CDR1 SGHNT and CDR2 YYREEE (reference sequence). CDR3 loop: CASSLVDSYEQYF. The CDR3, as DNA: TGTGCCAGCAGCTTGGTCGACAGCTACGAGCAGTACTTC.

V is TRBV29-1 and J is TRBJ2-1; possible D gene TRBD2, 6 bases. Germline lookup yields CDR1 SQVTM and CDR2 ANQGSEA. The CDR3 extends over 15 amino acids. V gave up 4 bases and J gave up 3 bases, with 16 bases separating them. The CDR3 reads CSVVPAGQHYNEQFF. DNA of the CDR3: TGCAGCGTTGTTCCCGCGGGGCAGCACTACAATGAGCAGTTCTTC.

Here the CDR3 reads CASSLRGGGETQYF. The CDR3 coding sequence is TGTGCCAGCAGCTTACGAGGGGGCGGGGAGACCCAGTACTTC. The chain uses TRBV7-2 and TRBJ2-5; 7 bases are shared with TRBD1. CDR3 length: 14 residues. Germline V CDR1 and CDR2: SGHTA, FQGNSA. After removal of 2 bases from V and 5 bases from J, the junction contained 5 bases not matched to a gene.

The rearrangement links TRBV4-2 to TRBJ2-1; the D gene is possibly TRBD2 (5 bases). Germline V CDR1 and CDR2: LGHNA, YNFKEQ. V was trimmed by 0 bases and J by 6 bases, leaving 12 bases between them. The CDR3 sequence is 15 residues long. CDR3 amino acids: CASSQDGPSGNEQFF. The CDR3 DNA is TGTGCCAGCAGCCAAGACGGGCCAAGCGGCAATGAGCAGTTCTTC.